The 26 T cell receptor beta chains below all came from one sample that was sequenced in a study of blood T cell repertoires in COVID-19 (dated by TCRdb to about 2020). The library was made by the immunoSEQ multiplex PCR assay. Held by TCRdb, this immuneACCESS table contains in-frame sequences only and omits some clones. Under half of the omission traces to an unresolved V gene where checked; the cause of the rest is unknown. The sample table holds 130,000 or so clones, of which roughly four fifths were seen once. The ten largest make up 9.2% of the sample. The sequenced sample consisted of PBMCs or T cells enriched from blood (not recorded which). These receptors came from a man aged 45 to 65 who had recovered from COVID-19.

The V call is TRBV7-2, the J call TRBJ2-2, with 13 bases aligning to TRBD2. The CDR3 runs 17 residues. The germline V gene encodes CDR1 SGHTA and CDR2 FQGNSA. Losses at the gene ends were 6 bases for V and 6 bases for J; bases not matched to a gene: 10. DNA of the CDR3: TGTGCCAGCAGACCTACTCCGGGACTAGCGGGGCCCGGGGAGCTGTTTTTT. This codes for CASRPTPGLAGPGELFF.

The genes are TRBV2 and TRBJ2-7, with D possibly being TRBD1 (5 bases). In germline, CDR1 is SNHLY, CDR2 FYNNEI. V was pared by 1 base and J by 2 bases, with 12 bases between. The CDR3 runs to 15 residues. Here the CDR3 reads CASSEEGAFTYEQYF. In nucleotides, the CDR3 is TGTGCCAGCAGTGAAGAAGGGGCTTTTACCTACGAGCAGTACTTC.

This clone was seen only once. V is TRBV7-9 and J is TRBJ1-3, with 8 bases aligning to TRBD1. There are 15 residues in the CDR3. V lost 5 bases to trimming and J lost 3 bases; unmatched junction nucleotides: 6. Germline CDR1 SEHNR, CDR2 FQNEAQ (reference sequence). The CDR3 region is CASSPQGALGNTIYF. CDR3 nucleotides: TGTGCCAGCAGCCCCCAGGGGGCGCTTGGAAACACCATATATTTT.

This rearrangement joins TRBV18 to TRBJ2-7, with D unclear. V was shortened by 2 bases and J by 3 bases, with 5 bases between the two germline ends. This CDR3 is 12 amino acids long. CDR1 is KGHSH, CDR2 LQKENI, per germline. CDR3 coding DNA: TGTGCCAGCTCACCAGTCAGCTACGAGCAGTACTTC. Translating it yields CASSPVSYEQYF.

V usage is TRBV18 and J usage is TRBJ1-3; D not certain. V was shortened by 0 bases and J by 2 bases, with 5 bases between the two germline ends. Germline V CDR1 and CDR2: KGHSH, LQKENI. This CDR3 comprises 14 residues. Here the CDR3 reads CASSPPGAGNTIYF. In DNA, the CDR3 is TGTGCCAGCTCACCACCCGGGGCTGGAAACACCATATATTTT.

The CDR3 DNA follows: TGTGCCAGCAGTTTCGGCACCGGGGAGCTGTTTTTT. This translates into CASSFGTGELFF. This rearrangement joins TRBV12-3 or TRBV12-4 to TRBJ2-2; D not certain. The CDR3 length is 12 residues. V was clipped by 3 bases and J by 4 bases, with 3 bases between them.

The chain uses TRBV6-1 and TRBJ1-5; D might be TRBD1 (6 bases). Germline CDR1 is MNHNS and CDR2 is SASEGT. This CDR3 contains 15 residues. Trimming removed 1 base at V and 4 bases at J, with 11 bases between. For the CDR3, the DNA is TGTGCCAGCAGTGAAGTGGGGGCCGGTAATCAGCCCCAGCATTTT. Amino acid sequence: CASSEVGAGNQPQHF.

The rearrangement uses TRBV5-3 and TRBJ2-7; tentatively, D is TRBD1 (6 bases). TRBV5-3 qualifies as an ORF whose function is uncertain. The CDR3 runs to 14 residues. Deletions cut 5 bases from V and 0 bases from J, with 12 bases between. This chain's CDR3 is CARRPGTLSYEQYF. The CDR3 nucleotides read TGTGCCAGAAGACCCGGGACACTCTCCTACGAGCAGTACTTC.

V gene TRBV4-3 combines with J gene TRBJ1-1; D is possibly TRBD1 (6 bases). This CDR3 region has 15 residues. Trimming stripped 0 bases from V and 3 bases from J, with 11 bases between. Looked up from germline, CDR1 is LGHNA and CDR2 is YSLEER. CDR3 DNA sequence: TGCGCCAGCAGCCAAGATACGGCAGGGGACACTGAAGCTTTCTTT. It encodes CASSQDTAGDTEAFF.

The chain joins TRBV3-1 (or the pseudogene TRBV3-2) to TRBJ1-2, with D unresolved. Trimming took off 2 bases at V and 7 bases at J, with 17 bases between the two ends. CDR3 size: 15 residues. Germline CDR1 reads LGHDT; CDR2 reads YNNKEL (reference sequence). CDR3 sequence reads: CASSQSRGDSLGYTF. Written as DNA, the CDR3 is TGTGCCAGCAGCCAATCCCGGGGTGATAGTCTTGGCTACACCTTC.

The genes are TRBV7-2 and TRBJ2-2; 8 nucleotides line up with TRBD2. CDR1 is SGHTA, CDR2 FQGNSA, per germline. J was trimmed by 0 bases and V by 4 bases; bases with no gene match: 4. This CDR3 comprises 16 residues. The CDR3 DNA sequence: TGTGCCAGCAGCTCAATAGCGGGGTCGAACACCGGGGAGCTGTTTTTT. It translates to CASSSIAGSNTGELFF.

This chain uses TRBV5-1 with TRBJ2-1; D is ambiguous. Trimming shortened V by 0 bases and J by 9 bases, and 7 bases separated the two germline ends. This CDR3 is built from 12 residues. Germline V gene sequence: CDR1 SGHRS, CDR2 YFSETQ. The CDR3 region has the DNA TGCGCCAGCAGCTTGGTCCCAGGTGAGCAGTTCTTC. Its protein product is CASSLVPGEQFF.

This chain uses TRBV5-1 with TRBJ1-5; the match to TRBD1 covers 7 bases. There are 15 residues in the CDR3. Per the germline V gene, CDR1 is SGHRS and CDR2 is YFSETQ. With 0 bases clipped from V and 4 bases from J, the junction kept 4 bases outside the gene matches. The CDR3 protein is CASSLGQGENQPQHF. CDR3 coding DNA: TGCGCCAGCAGCTTGGGACAGGGTGAGAATCAGCCCCAGCATTTT.

V is TRBV18 and J is TRBJ2-1; TRBD1 aligns across 7 bases. After removal of 4 bases from V and 4 bases from J, the junction contained 4 bases not matched to a gene. The CDR3 consists of 14 residues. Germline V gene sequence: CDR1 KGHSH, CDR2 LQKENI. The chain's CDR3 is CASSHPDRYNEQFF. In DNA form, the CDR3 reads TGTGCCAGCTCACACCCGGACAGGTACAATGAGCAGTTCTTC. Based on the CDR3 plus reference TRBV18 and TRBJ2-1, the full variable domain is NAGVMQNPRHLVRRRGQEARLRCSPMKGHSHVYWYRQLPEEGLKFMVYLQKENIIDESGMPKERFSAEFPKEGPSILRIQQVVRGDSAAYFCASSHPDRYNEQFFGPGTRLTVL.

J is TRBJ1-3 and V is TRBV7-2; D ambiguous. V lost 1 base and J lost 0, with 13 bases in between. This CDR3 comprises 17 residues. Germline V gene sequence: CDR1 SGHTA, CDR2 FQGNSA. CDR3 DNA sequence: TGTGCCAGCAGCTTAGACAGACCGACCCTCTCTGGAAACACCATATATTTT. Translated: CASSLDRPTLSGNTIYF.

This chain joins TRBV2 and TRBJ1-1; D gene uncertain. The CDR3 totals 11 residues. Germline V CDR1 and CDR2: SNHLY, FYNNEI. Trimming removed 6 bases from V and 3 bases from J, with 5 bases in between. The CDR3 spells CASSRDTEAFF. The CDR3 DNA is TGTGCCAGCAGCCGGGACACTGAAGCTTTCTTT.

This chain connects TRBV9 to TRBJ1-5; the D gene is possibly TRBD1 (5 bases). The CDR3 length is 16 residues. The V gene's germline CDR1 is SGDLS and CDR2 YYNGEE. Trimming pared 3 bases from V and 2 bases from J, leaving 15 bases between. CDR3 residues: CASSGRRGKGNQPQHF. The CDR3 DNA follows: TGTGCCAGCAGCGGAAGGCGGGGGAAGGGCAATCAGCCCCAGCATTTT.

The chain combines TRBV11-2 with TRBJ2-1, with 7 bases matching TRBD1. CDR3 size: 17 residues. Trimming cost V 3 bases and J 6 bases; bases outside gene matches: 14. Germline lookup yields CDR1 SGHAT and CDR2 FQNNGV. The CDR3 reads CASSLVARQGPSNEQFF. CDR3 sequence (DNA): TGTGCCAGCAGCTTGGTGGCTAGACAGGGACCCTCCAATGAGCAGTTCTTC.

The V call is TRBV3-1 (or the pseudogene TRBV3-2), the J call TRBJ1-4; 11 bases line up with TRBD1. V dropped 0 bases and J dropped 8; count of bases not matched to a gene: 5. The CDR3 has 16 residues. CDR1 and CDR2 (germline): LGHDT, YNNKEL (reference sequence). Here the CDR3 DNA reads TGTGCCAGCAGCCAAGACCCCGGGACAGGGGGAGAAAAACTGTTTTTT. It codes for CASSQDPGTGGEKLFF.

V gene TRBV15 combines with J gene TRBJ2-5; D not certain. The V gene lost 5 bases and the J gene lost 2 bases, with 9 bases spanning the gap. Germline V CDR1 and CDR2: LNHNV, YYDKDF (reference sequence). There are 13 residues in the CDR3. The CDR3 DNA reads TGTGCCACCAGCGTCCGACAACAAGAGACCCAGTACTTC. Protein product: CATSVRQQETQYF. The complete variable domain, with remaining parts taken from reference TRBV15 and TRBJ2-5, reads DAMVIQNPRYQVTQFGKPVTLSCSQTLNHNVMYWYQQKSSQAPKLLFHYYDKDFNNEADTPDNFQSRRPNTSFCFLDIRSPGLGDTAMYLCATSVRQQETQYFGPGTRLLVL.

The genes are TRBV5-6 and TRBJ1-2; D remains unclear. The germline V gene has CDR1 SGHDT and CDR2 YYEEEE. Trimming removed 0 bases from V and 5 bases from J, with 14 bases in between. This CDR3 is built from 15 residues. This CDR3 is CASSLAYQDVYGYTF. CDR3 nucleotides: TGTGCCAGCAGCTTGGCCTATCAGGATGTTTATGGCTACACCTTC.

This clone was counted between two and nine times. The chain carries TRBV9 and TRBJ1-2; 8 positions agree with TRBD1. Per the germline V gene, CDR1 is SGDLS and CDR2 is YYNGEE. The J segment lost 3 bases and the V segment lost 1 base, leaving 2 bases of the junction unmatched. CDR3 length equals 14 residues. The CDR3 coding sequence is TGTGCCAGCAGCGTAAACAGGGGGGACTATGGCTACACCTTC. Protein: CASSVNRGDYGYTF.

The genes are TRBV9 and TRBJ1-2, with TRBD1 identical over 7 bases. Germline V gene data show CDR1 as SGDLS and CDR2 as YYNGEE. This CDR3 spans 15 amino acids. The ends lost 0 bases at V and 2 bases at J; junction bases unmatched: 4. CDR3 nucleotide sequence: TGTGCCAGCAGCGTAGGCCAGGGGGTAAACTATGGCTACACCTTC. Translating gives CASSVGQGVNYGYTF.

This clone occurred many times. The chain links TRBV9 to TRBJ1-3; no clear D gene. V lost 1 base, J lost 0 bases, and 8 bases lay in between. The CDR3 has 15 amino acids. In germline, CDR1 is SGDLS, CDR2 YYNGEE. Written as DNA, the CDR3 is TGTGCCAGCAGCGTAAACGGAGGCTCTGGAAACACCATATATTTT. Its protein is CASSVNGGSGNTIYF.

The J gene is TRBJ2-3, the V gene TRBV7-2; D may be TRBD2 (6 bases). Per the germline V gene, CDR1 is SGHTA and CDR2 is FQGNSA. The V end was cut by 1 base, the J end by 0 bases, with 8 bases between. This CDR3 has 15 amino acids. DNA for the CDR3: TGTGCCAGCAGCTTAGGCGGGGCTAGCACAGATACGCAGTATTTT. It encodes CASSLGGASTDTQYF. Full variable domain (missing parts from reference TRBV7-2 and TRBJ2-3): GAGVSQSPSNKVTEKGKDVELRCDPISGHTALYWYRQSLGQGLEFLIYFQGNSAPDKSGLPSDRFSAERTGGSVSTLTIQRTQQEDSAVYLCASSLGGASTDTQYFGPGTRLTVL.

This chain joins TRBV4-3 and TRBJ2-2, with a tentative D call TRBD2 (6 bases). V lost 6 bases and J lost 4, with 12 bases in between. Germline CDR1 and CDR2: LGHNA and YSLEER. The CDR3 consists of 14 residues. CDR3 coding DNA: TGCGCCAGCAGGGCCGTGGGGGGCACCGGGGAGCTGTTTTTT. Translation: CASRAVGGTGELFF.